Listed below are T cell receptor beta chains from one sample, sequenced in a study of shared clonotypes between healthy human individuals. The assay was immunoSEQ multiplex PCR, and TCRdb's table has in-frame clones only and misses some. Counted here are 2 million to 2.5 million clones, just under 95% occurring once; the ten biggest clones make up 0.3% to 0.4%. Sequencing was carried out using naive CD4+ T cells from PBMCs. The receptors come from a man between 18 and 29 years old in good health. Some clones in this sample may be carry-over from other donors' samples. The CDR3 runs from the conserved cysteine through the conserved F or W. A D gene is named only where the DNA matches it firmly. Clone size is not always given. Where it is, it says once, few, many or a class for expanded clones.

J gene,D gene,clone size,V gene,CDR3 length,CDR3 protein,CDR3 DNA
TRBJ2-3,.,.,TRBV5-4,12,CASSASTDTQYF,TGTGCCAGCAGCGCAAGCACAGATACGCAGTATTTT
TRBJ2-3,TRBD2,.,TRBV11-2,16,CASSLELAGGTDTQYF,TGTGCCAGCAGCTTAGAACTAGCGGGAGGCACAGATACGCAGTATTTT
TRBJ1-1,.,.,TRBV5-5,15,CASSLGSGVNTEAFF,TGTGCCAGCAGCTTAGGGTCAGGAGTGAACACTGAAGCTTTCTTT
TRBJ1-1,.,once,TRBV30,13,CAWGGRLNTEAFF,TGTGCCTGGGGGGGACGACTGAACACTGAAGCTTTCTTT
TRBJ2-5,.,.,TRBV28,13,CASSWDPKETQYF,TGTGCCAGCAGTTGGGATCCCAAAGAGACCCAGTACTTC
TRBJ2-3,TRBD2,.,TRBV5-1,16,CASSPKLAGGTDTQYF,TGCGCCAGCAGCCCGAAACTAGCGGGAGGGACAGATACGCAGTATTTT
TRBJ2-3,.,once,TRBV7-9,17,CASSLAPGSANTDTQYF,TGTGCCAGCAGCTTAGCGCCCGGGAGCGCCAACACAGATACGCAGTATTTT
TRBJ2-5,TRBD2,.,TRBV4-2,16,CASSQDRLRGGETQYF,TGTGCCAGCAGCCAAGATAGATTGCGGGGGGGCGAGACCCAGTACTTC
TRBJ2-3,TRBD2,.,TRBV19,16,CASSAGLAGSTDTQYF,TGTGCCAGTAGTGCGGGACTAGCGGGGAGCACAGATACGCAGTATTTT
TRBJ2-2,.,.,TRBV6-7,18,CASSYSSGARENTGELFF,TGTGCCAGCAGTTACTCGAGTGGCGCAAGGGAGAACACCGGGGAGCTGTTTTTT
TRBJ1-1,TRBD1,.,TRBV20-1,11,CSAPTGATAFF,TGCAGTGCCCCCACAGGGGCTACGGCTTTCTTT
TRBJ2-7,TRBD1,.,TRBV28,15,CASSLLGTGGYEQYF,TGTGCCAGCAGCCTTCTGGGGACAGGGGGCTACGAGCAGTACTTC
TRBJ1-2,TRBD1,.,TRBV7-9,18,CASSSPPGQGAANYGYTF,TGTGCCAGCAGCTCCCCCCCGGGACAGGGGGCGGCTAACTATGGCTACACCTTC
TRBJ2-3,.,.,TRBV4-3,16,CASSQVPGASTDTQYF,TGCGCCAGCAGCCAAGTACCGGGAGCTAGCACAGATACGCAGTATTTT
TRBJ1-2,.,.,TRBV7-2,13,CASSPPGDYGYTF,TGTGCCAGCAGCCCCCCAGGTGACTATGGCTACACCTTC
TRBJ2-1,TRBD1,.,TRBV5-1,17,CASSFRPGQGRDNEQFF,TGCGCCAGCAGCTTTCGCCCTGGACAGGGGAGAGACAATGAGCAGTTCTTC
TRBJ2-7,.,.,TRBV5-1,15,CASSLEAGSPYEQYF,TGCGCCAGCAGCTTGGAGGCGGGGTCCCCCTACGAGCAGTACTTC
TRBJ2-5,TRBD2,once,TRBV7-2,14,CASSLLAGGETQYF,TGTGCCAGCAGCTTACTAGCGGGAGGGGAGACCCAGTACTTC
TRBJ1-5,.,.,TRBV18,13,CASSVGLEQPQHF,TGTGCCAGCTCAGTGGGACTTGAGCAGCCCCAGCATTTT
TRBJ2-1,.,.,TRBV4-2,18,CASSQVRGGTFGYNEQFF,TGTGCCAGCAGCCAAGTTCGGGGCGGGACCTTCGGCTACAATGAGCAGTTCTTC
TRBJ2-5,.,.,TRBV28,14,CASSLRGREKTQYF,TGTGCCAGCAGTTTAAGGGGAAGAGAAAAGACCCAGTACTTC
TRBJ2-7,TRBD2,.,TRBV6-4,17,CASSDTQGASGSYEQYF,TGTGCCAGCAGTGACACGCAAGGGGCTAGCGGCTCCTACGAGCAGTACTTC
TRBJ2-1,TRBD2,.,TRBV10-3,14,CAISVLAANNEQFF,TGTGCCATCAGTGTACTAGCGGCGAACAATGAGCAGTTCTTC
TRBJ1-2,.,.,TRBV6-6,14,CASRQRAPNYGYTF,TGTGCCAGCAGGCAAAGGGCCCCCAACTATGGCTACACCTTC
TRBJ2-7,TRBD1,.,TRBV6-6,13,CASSPDRGYEQYF,TGTGCCAGCAGTCCGGACAGGGGTTACGAGCAGTACTTC
TRBJ2-1,TRBD2,.,TRBV7-6,16,CASSPLGGSGTNEQFF,TGTGCCAGCAGCCCCCTCGGAGGTAGCGGGACAAATGAGCAGTTCTTC
TRBJ2-7,TRBD2,.,TRBV9,14,CASSVAAGAYEQYF,TGTGCCAGCAGCGTAGCGGCGGGGGCCTACGAGCAGTACTTC
TRBJ1-1,TRBD1,.,TRBV29-1,16,CSVQDRGRDVLAEAFF,TGCAGCGTCCAGGACAGGGGGCGCGACGTCTTGGCTGAAGCTTTCTTT
TRBJ2-1,.,.,TRBV27,16,CASSLSGVPRNNEQFF,TGTGCCAGCAGTTTATCGGGGGTCCCCCGCAACAATGAGCAGTTCTTC
TRBJ2-7,.,.,TRBV7-9,14,CASSSSGTGDEQYF,TGTGCCAGCAGCTCGTCCGGGACGGGCGACGAGCAGTACTTC
TRBJ2-2,.,.,TRBV6-6,14,CATRTELNTGELFF,TGTGCCACCAGGACAGAATTGAACACCGGGGAGCTGTTTTTT
TRBJ2-7,.,.,TRBV7-9,13,CASSLAGQNEQYF,TGTGCCAGCAGCTTAGCGGGCCAAAACGAGCAGTACTTC
TRBJ1-5,.,few,TRBV7-2,15,CASSSQPQYGRPQHF,TGTGCCAGCAGCTCGCAGCCCCAATACGGGCGGCCCCAGCATTTT
TRBJ1-2,.,.,TRBV7-2,14,CASSLDGTVYGYTF,TGTGCCAGCAGCTTAGATGGCACAGTCTATGGCTACACCTTC
TRBJ1-6,TRBD1,.,TRBV5-1,15,CASSLGTGRDSPLHF,TGCGCCAGCAGCCTAGGGACAGGGAGGGATTCACCCCTCCACTTT
TRBJ2-1,.,.,TRBV5-5,15,CASTPGPLSYNEQFF,TGTGCCAGCACACCGGGCCCACTATCCTACAATGAGCAGTTCTTC
TRBJ1-3,.,.,TRBV28,14,CASSENSPGNTIYF,TGTGCCAGCAGTGAGAATTCTCCTGGAAACACCATATATTTT
TRBJ2-5,TRBD2,.,TRBV11-2,16,CASSLDASGSVETQYF,TGTGCCAGCAGCTTAGATGCTAGCGGGAGTGTGGAGACCCAGTACTTC
TRBJ2-3,.,.,TRBV10-1,13,CASRLKLGDTQYF,TGCGCCAGCAGGTTAAAATTAGGAGATACGCAGTATTTT
TRBJ2-7,TRBD1,.,TRBV27,16,CASRPLRLGDSYEQYF,TGTGCCAGCAGGCCACTTCGGCTGGGGGACAGCTACGAGCAGTACTTC
TRBJ2-7,.,many,TRBV29-1,12,CSVESPAYEQYF,TGCAGCGTTGAGTCTCCTGCCTACGAGCAGTACTTC
TRBJ2-2,TRBD2,.,TRBV4-1,19,CASSQDLGREGPRTGELFF,TGCGCCAGCAGCCAAGATCTGGGGCGGGAGGGGCCGAGGACCGGGGAGCTGTTTTTT
TRBJ1-1,.,.,TRBV5-1,15,CASSSLGSMNTEAFF,TGCGCCAGCAGCTCATTAGGATCAATGAACACTGAAGCTTTCTTT